The clone carrying this T cell receptor (beta chain) has just a few counts. Its antigen is unidentified. This entry comes from a study of metastatic and nonmetastatic thyroid tumors. Study at large: Peripheral blood and tumor or nodule samples from malignant and benign thyroid patients were compared.

Overall study results and limits: Benign nodules reportedly had significantly lower TCR beta diversity than malignant thyroid tumors in blood and tumor.

Not a single patient had been given any form of treatment at any point before undergoing thyroid surgery. Original handling: Variation in CDR3 across clinicopathological groups served as the basis for constructing a distant-metastasis classifier in papillary thyroid cancer. TCRdb re-analyzed the PCR reads using MiXCR. These V and J calls originate from TCRdb's pipeline instead of the authors' own analysis. The repertoire holds 40,000 to 45,000 clones, with 3% to 3.5% as singletons. CDR1 is LNHDA and CDR2 is SQIVND in the germline V gene (reference sequence). The V segment lost 1 base and the J segment 10 bases; nucleotides outside the gene matches: 8. The CDR3 runs to 16 residues.

Input material: blood. The rearrangement uses TRBV19 and TRBJ1-6, with TRBD1 matching over 9 bases. The TCR sequence derives from a female donor with papillary thyroid cancer or a benign thyroid nodule (not recorded which). Some clones in this sample may be carry-over from other donors' samples. As DNA, the CDR3 is TGTGCCAGTAGTATAGCTTCGGGACAGGGAATCTCACCCCTCCACTTT. It codes for CASSIASGQGISPLHF.